The rows below give T cell receptor beta chains drawn from one sample of a study of cytomegalovirus exposure and HLA in healthy donors. The method was immunoSEQ multiplex PCR; TCRdb's version includes in-frame clones alone and lacks a portion of them. The profile shows about 120,000 clones, about 80% of them singletons. Material for sequencing was PBMCs. The receptor source for this set is a man in his 60s in good health and CMV-seropositive. The CDR3 runs from the conserved cysteine through the conserved F or W. D genes are given only for firm matches.

TRBJ2-3 | . | TRBV11-2 | TGTGCCAGCAGCCCTCGACAGTTGGGAGATACGCAGTATTTT | CASSPRQLGDTQYF
TRBJ2-7 | . | TRBV5-1 | TGCGCCAGCAGCCCCGAGAGCTACGAGCAGTACTTC | CASSPESYEQYF
TRBJ2-1 | TRBD2 | TRBV6-5 | TGTGCCAGCAGTTACGGGACTAGCCGGCGTGCTGAGCAGTTCTTC | CASSYGTSRRAEQFF
TRBJ2-3 | TRBD2 | TRBV9 | TGTGCCAGCAGCGTAGGACTAGCGGATAGCACAGATACGCAGTATTTT | CASSVGLADSTDTQYF
TRBJ1-4 | . | TRBV10-3 | TGTGCCATCGGCCAGGACAGTAGAAAAGCGGCTAATGAAAAACTGTTTTTT | CAIGQDSRKAANEKLFF
TRBJ2-2 | TRBD1 | TRBV4-1 | TGCGCCAGCAGACCAGACAGGGGGCAAGGCACCGGGGAGCTGTTTTTT | CASRPDRGQGTGELFF
TRBJ2-5 | TRBD2 | TRBV5-1 | TGCGCCAGCAGCATAGGGACTAGCGGGGGGGCAGGGAGTCAAGAGACCCAGTACTTC | CASSIGTSGGAGSQETQYF
TRBJ2-3 | TRBD2 | TRBV7-8 | TGTGCCAGCAGCTTGCTTAGCGGGGGTAGCACAGATACGCAGTATTTT | CASSLLSGGSTDTQYF
TRBJ1-1 | . | TRBV5-6 | TGTGCCAGCAGCCTAACCCCATCCAGGGGGAACACTGAAGCTTTCTTT | CASSLTPSRGNTEAFF
TRBJ1-1 | . | TRBV28 | TGTGCCAGCAGTTTCGGACAGATGAACACTGAAGCTTTCTTT | CASSFGQMNTEAFF
TRBJ2-7 | TRBD2 | TRBV5-1 | TGCGCCAGCAGCTTGGTCGTTATTGGGGGGGGGCAGTACTTC | CASSLVVIGGGQYF